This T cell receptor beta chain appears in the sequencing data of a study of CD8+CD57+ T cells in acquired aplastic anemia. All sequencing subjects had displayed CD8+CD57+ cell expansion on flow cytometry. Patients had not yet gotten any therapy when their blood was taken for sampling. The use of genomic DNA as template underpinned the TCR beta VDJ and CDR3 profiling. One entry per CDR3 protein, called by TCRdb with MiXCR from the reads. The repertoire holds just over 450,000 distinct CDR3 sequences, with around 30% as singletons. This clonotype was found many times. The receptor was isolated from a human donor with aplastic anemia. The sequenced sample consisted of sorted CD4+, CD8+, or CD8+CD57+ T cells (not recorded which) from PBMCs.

CDR3 residues: CASSQTSGGEQYF. In DNA, the CDR3 is TGCGCCAGCAGCCAGACCTCCGGGGGGGAGCAGTACTTC. The chain carries TRBV4-3 and TRBJ2-7, with 7 positions matching TRBD2. Germline V lookup: CDR1 LGHNA, CDR2 YSLEER. The CDR3 has 13 amino acids. V was pared by 3 bases and J by 7 bases, with 6 bases of the junction left unmatched.